Sequencing of this TCR beta chain was carried out in a study of blood T cell repertoires in COVID-19. Looking at the study overall: Collection of acute and convalescent COVID-19 samples took place in the United States, Italy and Spain. The analysed material was cDNA or gDNA that came from T cells, B-cell-depleted T cells, or PBMCs.

Assay used: immunoSEQ multiplex PCR; TCRdb lists only in-frame clones, some missing. The data contain approximately 200,000 clones, 80% to 90% of them singletons. J gave up 4 bases and V 4 bases, and 6 bases lay outside the gene matches. Germline CDR1 reads LNHDA; CDR2 reads SQIVND (reference sequence). CDR3 length: 14 residues. A COVID-19 case was met by exposed participants within 2 weeks before study entry. Sequencing was performed on PBMCs or T cells enriched from blood (not recorded which). The V gene is TRBV19, the J gene TRBJ1-1, with 7 bases aligning to TRBD1. The receptor was derived from a woman aged 25 to 39 who had been exposed to COVID-19. As DNA, the CDR3 is TGTGCCAGTAGTACGTCCCGGGACAGCACTGAAGCTTTCTTT. Translated, it gives CASSTSRDSTEAFF.